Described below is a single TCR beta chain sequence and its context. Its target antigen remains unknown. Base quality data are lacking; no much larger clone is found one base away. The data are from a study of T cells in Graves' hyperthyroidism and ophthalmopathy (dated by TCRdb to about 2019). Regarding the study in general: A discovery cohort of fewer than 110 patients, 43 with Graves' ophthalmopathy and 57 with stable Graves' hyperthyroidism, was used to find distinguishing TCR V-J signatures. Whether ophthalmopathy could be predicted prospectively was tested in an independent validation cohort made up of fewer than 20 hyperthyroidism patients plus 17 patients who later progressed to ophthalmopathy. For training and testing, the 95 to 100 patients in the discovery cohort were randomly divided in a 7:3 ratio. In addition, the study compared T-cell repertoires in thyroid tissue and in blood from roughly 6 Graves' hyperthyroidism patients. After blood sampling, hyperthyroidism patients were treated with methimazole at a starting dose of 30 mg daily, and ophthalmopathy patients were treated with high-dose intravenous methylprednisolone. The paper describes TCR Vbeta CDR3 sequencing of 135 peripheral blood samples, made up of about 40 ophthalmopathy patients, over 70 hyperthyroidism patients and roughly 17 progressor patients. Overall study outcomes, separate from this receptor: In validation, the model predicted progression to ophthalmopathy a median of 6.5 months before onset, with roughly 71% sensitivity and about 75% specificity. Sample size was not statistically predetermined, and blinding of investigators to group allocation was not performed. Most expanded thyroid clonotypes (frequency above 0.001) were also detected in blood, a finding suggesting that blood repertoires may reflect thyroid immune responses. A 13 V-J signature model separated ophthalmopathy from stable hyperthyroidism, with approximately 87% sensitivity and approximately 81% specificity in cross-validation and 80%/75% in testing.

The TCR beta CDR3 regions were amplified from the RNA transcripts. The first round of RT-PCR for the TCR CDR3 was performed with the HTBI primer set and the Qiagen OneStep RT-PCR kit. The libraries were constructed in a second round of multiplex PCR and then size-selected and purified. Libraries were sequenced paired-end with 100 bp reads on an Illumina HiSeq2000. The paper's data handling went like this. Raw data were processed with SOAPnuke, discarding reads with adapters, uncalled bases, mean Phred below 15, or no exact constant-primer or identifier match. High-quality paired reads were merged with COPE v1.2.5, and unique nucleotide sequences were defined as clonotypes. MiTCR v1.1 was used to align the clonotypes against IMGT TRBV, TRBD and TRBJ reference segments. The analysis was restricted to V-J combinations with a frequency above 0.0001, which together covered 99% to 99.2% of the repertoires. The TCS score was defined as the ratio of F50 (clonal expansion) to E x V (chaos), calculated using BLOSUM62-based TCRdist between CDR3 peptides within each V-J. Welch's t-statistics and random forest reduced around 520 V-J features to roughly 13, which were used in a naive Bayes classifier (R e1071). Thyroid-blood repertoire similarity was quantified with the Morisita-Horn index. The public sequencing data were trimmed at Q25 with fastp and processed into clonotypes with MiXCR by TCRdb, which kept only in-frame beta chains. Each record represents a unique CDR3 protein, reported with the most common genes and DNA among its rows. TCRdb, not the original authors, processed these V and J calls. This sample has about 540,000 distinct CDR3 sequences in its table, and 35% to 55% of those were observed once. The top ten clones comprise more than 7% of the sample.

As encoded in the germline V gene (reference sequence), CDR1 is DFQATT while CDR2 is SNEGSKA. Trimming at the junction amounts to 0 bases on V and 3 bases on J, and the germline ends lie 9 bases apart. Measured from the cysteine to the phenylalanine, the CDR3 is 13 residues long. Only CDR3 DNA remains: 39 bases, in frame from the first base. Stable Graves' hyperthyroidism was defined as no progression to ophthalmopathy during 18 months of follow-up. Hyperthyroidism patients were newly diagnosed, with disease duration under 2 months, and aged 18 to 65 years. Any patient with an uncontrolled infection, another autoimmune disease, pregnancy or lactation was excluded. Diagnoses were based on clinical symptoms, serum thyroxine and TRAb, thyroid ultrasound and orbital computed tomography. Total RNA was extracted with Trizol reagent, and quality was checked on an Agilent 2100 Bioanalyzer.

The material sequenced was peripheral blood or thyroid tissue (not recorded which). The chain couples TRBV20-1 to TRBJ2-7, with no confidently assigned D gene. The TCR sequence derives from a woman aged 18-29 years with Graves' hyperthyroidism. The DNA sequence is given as TGCAGTGCTAGAGAGGGAACATACTACGAGCAGTACTTC. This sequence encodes CSAREGTYYEQYF.